This T cell receptor (beta chain) emerged from a study of cytomegalovirus exposure and HLA in healthy donors. Study-level findings and limits: Compared with the approximately 670-donor mean, an Asian-associated ancestry cluster reportedly had fewer N-insertions, according to a later analysis. A prior analysis recorded that most TCR beta V segments were productive about 87% or about 30% of the time. There was a cluster of highly shared sequence variants that was likely a sequencing artifact.

The PCR employed 60 Vbeta primers together with 13 Jbeta primers. Methods used by the authors: Later reanalysis found roughly 80 million unique TCR beta chains, roughly 10 million of them shared. Generated by immunoSEQ multiplex PCR, the TCRdb table keeps only in-frame clones and is missing some. V, J and clone size reflect that table, while D and trimming were determined from the DNA. The table shows about 160,000 clones, with approximately 81% occurring only once. From germline, CDR1 is SGDLS and CDR2 YYNGEE. The CDR3 consists of 15 residues. The V gene lost 1 base and the J gene lost 2 bases, with 10 bases spanning the gap. In the case of this clone: Its antigen is as yet unknown.

This clonotype originated in a woman aged 25 to 39 in good health and CMV-seropositive. The chain is built from TRBV9 and TRBJ2-1; no clear D. The sequenced material came from PBMCs. The CDR3: CASSVWADPYNEQFF. CDR3 DNA: TGTGCCAGCAGCGTATGGGCAGATCCCTACAATGAGCAGTTCTTC.